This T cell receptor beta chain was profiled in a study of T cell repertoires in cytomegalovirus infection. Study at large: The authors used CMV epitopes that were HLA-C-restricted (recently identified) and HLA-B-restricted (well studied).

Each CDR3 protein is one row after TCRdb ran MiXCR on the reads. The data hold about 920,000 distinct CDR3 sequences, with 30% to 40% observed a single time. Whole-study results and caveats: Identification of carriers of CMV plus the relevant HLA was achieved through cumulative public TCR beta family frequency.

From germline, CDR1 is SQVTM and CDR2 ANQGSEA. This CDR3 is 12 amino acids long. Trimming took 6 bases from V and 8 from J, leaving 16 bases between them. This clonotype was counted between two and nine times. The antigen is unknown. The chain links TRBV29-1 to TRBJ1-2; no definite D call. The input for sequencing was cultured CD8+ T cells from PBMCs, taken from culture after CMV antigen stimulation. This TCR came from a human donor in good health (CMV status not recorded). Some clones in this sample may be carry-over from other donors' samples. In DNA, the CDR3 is TGCAGCGTGTACGACCCCCCAAGGGGCTACACCTTC. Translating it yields CSVYDPPRGYTF.